This TCR beta chain was sequenced during a study of T cells after posttransplantation cyclophosphamide. Data came from immunoSEQ multiplex PCR; TCRdb stores just in-frame clones and leaves some out. The sample shows around 10,000 clones, none of them appearing just once. Busulfan-fludarabine conditioning, marrow transplant, and cyclophosphamide on days +3 and +4 were administered. This clone occurred many times. Its antigen is currently unknown. Study conclusions and caveats: Donor CD8+ memory clones often dominated recipient blood repertoires at later times. Recipient CMV seropositivity and CMV reactivation strongly tracked TRB clonality. Tissue-infiltrating T cells from skin or gut overlapped little with blood T cells.

Germline V lookup: CDR1 SGHRS, CDR2 YFSETQ. The CDR3 is 14 amino acids. V lost 0 bases and J lost 8; bases outside the gene matches: 0. V and J are TRBV5-1 and TRBJ2-3; 13 nucleotides line up with TRBD2. The clonotype comes from a female patient in her thirties or forties who received an allogeneic stem cell transplant from a related donor, was CMV-positive, and had no GVHD. Some T cells could come from the graft donor. Here the sequenced sample was PBMCs, taken after allogeneic stem cell transplant with posttransplant cyclophosphamide. CDR3 bases: TGCGCCAGCAGCTTGGGACTAGCGGGGGGTACGCAGTATTTT. It translates to CASSLGLAGGTQYF.